The rows below give T cell receptor beta chains drawn from one sample of a study of OX40 agonist ivuxolimab in advanced cancers. Sequencing was performed with immunoSEQ multiplex PCR; in TCRdb, only in-frame clones are kept and a portion is missing. The table records 90,000 to 100,000 clones, 80% to 90% of them present only once. This material consisted of CD4+ or CD8+ T cells sorted from blood, taken in a trial of the OX40 agonist ivuxolimab. The receptors come from an adult with an advanced solid tumor such as melanoma, head and neck, liver or kidney cancer. Both conserved end residues are part of each CDR3. Fields, in order: clone size, V gene, D gene, J gene, CDR3 protein, CDR3 DNA. D genes are given only for firm matches. Not every row has a clone size; where given, it reads once, few, many or a size class.

few	TRBV7-9	.	TRBJ1-5	CASSLVGAGEQPQHF	TGTGCCAGCAGCTTAGTAGGAGCAGGGGAACAGCCCCAGCATTTT
.	TRBV6-1	.	TRBJ1-5	CASRTEPVSPQHF	TGTGCCAGCAGGACCGAGCCGGTTTCGCCCCAGCATTTT
.	TRBV14	.	TRBJ2-1	CASSPGLVSGQFF	TGTGCCAGCAGCCCCGGACTGGTTTCGGGGCAGTTCTTC
.	TRBV19	.	TRBJ1-2	CASIAHGPNYGYTF	TGTGCCAGTATAGCCCACGGACCTAACTATGGCTACACCTTC
.	TRBV5-6	.	TRBJ1-6	CASSLGTEYSPLHF	TGTGCCAGCAGCTTGGGGACAGAGTATTCACCCCTCCACTTT
.	TRBV5-4	.	TRBJ2-1	CASSLTLGAYNEQFF	TGTGCCAGCAGCTTGACTCTAGGGGCCTACAATGAGCAGTTCTTC
.	TRBV19	TRBD1	TRBJ2-2	CASSILRDRVFANTGELFF	TGTGCCAGTAGTATCCTTCGGGACAGGGTCTTCGCGAACACCGGGGAGCTGTTTTTT
once	TRBV6-6	.	TRBJ2-7	CASSMVREVREQYF	TGTGCCAGCAGCATGGTTAGGGAAGTACGGGAGCAGTACTTC
.	TRBV5-1	.	TRBJ2-7	CASKDGSSYEQYF	TGCGCCAGCAAGGACGGCAGCTCCTACGAGCAGTACTTC
.	TRBV2	.	TRBJ1-2	CASSEVGPPIYGYTF	TGTGCCAGCAGTGAAGTCGGGCCCCCGATCTATGGCTACACCTTC
.	TRBV18	.	TRBJ2-2	CASSPGAPIVGGELFF	TGTGCCAGCTCACCAGGCGCTCCTATAGTAGGCGGGGAGCTGTTTTTT
once	TRBV19	.	TRBJ1-4	CASSLGRSRNEKLFF	TGTGCCAGTAGTCTGGGCCGATCTCGGAATGAAAAACTGTTTTTT
.	TRBV10-3	.	TRBJ1-2	CAISEDVNNYGYTF	TGTGCCATCAGTGAGGACGTAAATAACTATGGCTACACCTTC
.	TRBV18	TRBD1	TRBJ2-5	CASSPPGTAKETQYF	TGTGCCAGCTCACCACCCGGGACAGCCAAAGAGACCCAGTACTTC
once	TRBV30	.	TRBJ2-1	CAWNRQGAYNEQFF	TGTGCCTGGAACCGGCAGGGAGCGTACAATGAGCAGTTCTTC
.	TRBV7-2	.	TRBJ2-5	CASSSEETQYF	TGTGCCAGCAGCTCTGAGGAGACCCAGTACTTC
once	TRBV25-1	.	TRBJ2-1	CASSESGGRSYNEQFF	TGTGCCAGCAGTGAATCAGGTGGGAGGTCCTACAATGAGCAGTTCTTC
.	TRBV6-1	.	TRBJ2-1	CASSEQGSSNEQFF	TGTGCCAGCAGTGAACAGGGCAGCAGCAATGAGCAGTTCTTC
.	TRBV5-1	TRBD2	TRBJ2-7	CASSSGLAGNEQYF	TGCGCCAGCAGCTCGGGACTAGCGGGAAACGAGCAGTACTTC
.	TRBV28	.	TRBJ2-2	CASKGRNTGELFF	TGTGCCAGCAAGGGGAGGAACACCGGGGAGCTGTTTTTT
.	TRBV19	.	TRBJ1-2	CASSGLRQASANYGYTF	TGTGCCAGTAGTGGGCTGAGACAGGCCTCGGCTAACTATGGCTACACCTTC
.	TRBV10-3	.	TRBJ1-5	CAIRGGLNQPQHF	TGTGCCATCCGGGGCGGACTCAATCAGCCCCAGCATTTT
.	TRBV19	TRBD1	TRBJ2-3	CASSNDRAGTDTQYF	TGTGCCAGTAGTAACGACAGGGCGGGCACAGATACGCAGTATTTT
.	TRBV11-2	.	TRBJ2-1	CASSLVYYNEQFF	TGTGCCAGCAGCTTAGTTTACTACAATGAGCAGTTCTTC
.	TRBV27	TRBD1	TRBJ1-6	CASSLSDRGSAPLHF	TGTGCCAGCAGTTTATCAGACAGGGGATCTGCACCCCTCCACTTT
.	TRBV30	TRBD2	TRBJ2-1	CAWARTRYNEQFF	TGTGCCTGGGCGAGGACTAGATACAATGAGCAGTTCTTC
.	TRBV7-2	.	TRBJ1-2	CASSPGSSGYGYTF	TGTGCCAGCAGCCCAGGGAGTTCGGGCTATGGCTACACCTTC
.	TRBV7-3	TRBD1	TRBJ2-1	CASSLDRENEQFF	TGTGCCAGCAGCTTAGACAGGGAAAATGAGCAGTTCTTC
few	TRBV6-6	.	TRBJ1-1	CASSGRVEAFF	TGTGCCAGCAGTGGTAGGGTGGAAGCTTTCTTT
.	TRBV5-1	.	TRBJ2-5	CASSLESRKETQYF	TGCGCCAGCAGCTTGGAGTCCAGGAAAGAGACCCAGTACTTC
few	TRBV6-6	.	TRBJ1-1	CASGARAEAFF	TGTGCCAGCGGTGCCCGGGCTGAAGCTTTCTTT
.	TRBV29-1	.	TRBJ2-1	CSVEEGKDGYNEQFF	TGCAGCGTTGAAGAGGGGAAGGACGGTTACAATGAGCAGTTCTTC
.	TRBV7-9	.	TRBJ2-7	CASSLEVQQYF	TGTGCCAGCAGCTTAGAGGTCCAGCAGTACTTC
.	TRBV30	.	TRBJ1-1	CAWTRQLNTEAFF	TGTGCCTGGACCCGACAGCTGAACACTGAAGCTTTCTTT
.	TRBV9	TRBD2	TRBJ2-2	CASRPREGEGAGELFF	TGTGCCAGCAGACCTCGGGAGGGAGAGGGTGCCGGGGAGCTGTTTTTT
.	TRBV25-1	.	TRBJ1-4	CASSEVDGPGEKLFF	TGTGCCAGCAGTGAAGTAGATGGCCCAGGGGAAAAACTGTTTTTT
.	TRBV14	.	TRBJ1-2	CASSQERIIQVGDSYTF	TGTGCCAGCAGCCAAGAAAGGATAATTCAGGTCGGGGACAGCTACACCTTC
.	TRBV6-1	.	TRBJ2-2	CASSEGHFTGELFF	TGTGCCAGCAGTGAAGGACACTTCACCGGGGAGCTGTTTTTT
once	TRBV20-1	.	TRBJ1-2	CSAHPPDGYTF	TGCAGTGCCCATCCCCCGGATGGCTACACCTTC
.	TRBV20-1	.	TRBJ2-1	CSARESNEQFF	TGCAGTGCTAGAGAGAGTAATGAGCAGTTCTTC
.	TRBV5-1	.	TRBJ2-1	CASSSENEQFF	TGCGCCAGCAGCTCTGAGAATGAGCAGTTCTTC
.	TRBV28	.	TRBJ1-1	CASRETDSRYGAFF	TGTGCCAGCAGAGAAACGGACAGCAGATATGGAGCTTTCTTT
few	TRBV27	.	TRBJ1-2	CASSLGPSYGYTF	TGTGCCAGCAGTTTAGGGCCGTCCTATGGCTACACCTTC
.	TRBV29-1	.	TRBJ2-1	CSVGAGASSYNEQFF	TGCAGCGTTGGGGCGGGTGCCAGCTCCTACAATGAGCAGTTCTTC
few	TRBV6-5	TRBD1	TRBJ2-7	CASSAGQGGYEQYF	TGTGCCAGCAGCGCTGGACAGGGGGGCTACGAGCAGTACTTC
.	TRBV5-1	TRBD1	TRBJ2-7	CASSPRGSFSYEQYF	TGCGCCAGCAGCCCCAGGGGGAGCTTCTCCTACGAGCAGTACTTC
.	TRBV19	TRBD2	TRBJ2-1	CASSESGSTRNEQFF	TGTGCCAGTAGTGAGAGCGGGAGTACTAGGAATGAGCAGTTCTTC
once	TRBV7-9	.	TRBJ1-4	CASSSIGTPGQLFF	TGTGCCAGCAGCTCGATAGGGACTCCGGGACAACTGTTTTTT
.	TRBV6-5	.	TRBJ2-3	CASHLRAEDTQYF	TGTGCCAGCCACCTTAGGGCGGAAGATACGCAGTATTTT
.	TRBV7-2	TRBD1	TRBJ2-2	CASRLLDRETGELFF	TGTGCCAGCAGGTTGCTCGACAGGGAAACCGGGGAGCTGTTTTTT
.	TRBV5-1	.	TRBJ1-1	CASSLQGTEAFF	TGCGCCAGCAGCTTACAGGGCACTGAAGCTTTCTTT
few	TRBV7-2	.	TRBJ2-2	CASSFQGGTGELFF	TGTGCCAGCAGCTTCCAGGGGGGCACCGGGGAGCTGTTTTTT
.	TRBV5-1	TRBD2	TRBJ2-7	CASSLASGVSYEQYF	TGCGCCAGCAGCTTGGCTAGCGGAGTCTCCTACGAGCAGTACTTC
once	TRBV7-3	.	TRBJ1-1	CASSQQGRTEAFF	TGTGCCAGCAGCCAACAGGGTCGGACTGAAGCTTTCTTT
.	TRBV6-6	TRBD1	TRBJ1-1	CASRGQGAEAFF	TGTGCCAGCAGGGGACAGGGGGCTGAAGCTTTCTTT
.	TRBV30	.	TRBJ1-4	CAWGADNNEKLFF	TGTGCCTGGGGGGCCGACAATAATGAAAAACTGTTTTTT
once	TRBV6-1	.	TRBJ1-3	CASSAGGRSGNTIYF	TGTGCCAGCAGTGCTGGGGGGCGCTCTGGAAACACCATATATTTT
.	TRBV10-3	.	TRBJ1-2	CAISEADGSNYGYTF	TGTGCCATCAGTGAGGCGGACGGATCTAACTATGGCTACACCTTC
.	TRBV28	.	TRBJ2-4	CASSTPLAKNIQYF	TGTGCCAGCAGTACACCCCTAGCCAAAAACATTCAGTACTTC